This TCR beta chain was documented in a study of spatial heterogeneity in lung cancer. Study as a whole: Samples were donated by 72 untreated early-stage non-small cell lung cancer patients.

V shed 4 bases and J shed 3 bases, with 14 bases lying between them. This CDR3 region has 15 residues. The V gene's germline CDR1 is SGHNT and CDR2 YYREEE (reference sequence). In TCRdb, the 5' RACE reads were re-called with MiXCR into one record per CDR3 protein. The sample has 23,000 or so distinct CDR3 sequences, more than 9.5% seen once. In this sample, this clonotype turned up many times. The time point: blood at routine non-recurrence follow-up after resection. This sequence originates from a male donor with early-stage non-small cell lung cancer. The J gene is TRBJ2-1, the V gene TRBV5-4, with D possibly matching TRBD1 (5 bases). This specimen consisted of PBMCs, obtained at follow-up. In DNA, the CDR3 is TGTGCCAGCAGCCCTAAGAACAGGAACTACAATGAGCAGTTCTTC. It yields the protein CASSPKNRNYNEQFF.